This TCR beta chain was documented in a study of blood T cell repertoires in COVID-19. About the research overall: COVID-19 samples, acute and convalescent, were from the United States, Italy and Spain. Nucleic acid was either cDNA or gDNA, and it came from T cells, B-cell-depleted T cells, or PBMCs.

CDR1 is SGDLS, CDR2 YYNGEE, per germline. The CDR3 runs to 13 residues. Points on this clone: At one end the junction does not follow the germline gene, possibly because of a read error.

Methods used by the authors: Reference gene primer amplification gave nucleated cell count estimates. Only in-frame clones appear in the TCRdb table, and some are missing; sequencing was by immunoSEQ multiplex PCR. The V and J calls and clone size were taken over from that table, and D and trimming were inferred from the DNA. The repertoire holds about 400,000 clones, with around 92% as singletons. The clonotype originates from a man between 35 and 55 years old with acute or convalescent COVID-19. Sequences were obtained from peripheral blood. This rearrangement joins TRBV9 to TRBJ1-1; no clear D gene. Written as DNA, the CDR3 is TGTGCCGGCAGCGTAGGAGGGAGGACTGAAGCTTTCTTT. The encoded protein is CAGSVGGRTEAFF.